The 5 T cell receptor beta chains below all came from one sample that was sequenced in a study of cytomegalovirus exposure and HLA in healthy donors. PCR employed 60 Vbeta and 13 Jbeta primers. This table comes from immunoSEQ multiplex PCR, and its TCRdb copy is limited to in-frame clones, with some not included. The sample shows more than 110,000 clones, around 85% of them seen only once. Source material: PBMCs. The receptors originated from a female donor in good health and CMV-seronegative.

The J gene is TRBJ2-7, the V gene TRBV27, with 7 bases lining up with TRBD2. J was trimmed by 3 bases and V by 2 bases; bases with no gene match: 1. CDR1 and CDR2 (germline): MNHEY, SMNVEV (reference sequence). There are 13 residues in the CDR3. The CDR3 reads CASSLRGVYEQYF. The CDR3 nucleotides are TGTGCCAGCAGTTTACGGGGGGTCTACGAGCAGTACTTC.

V and J are TRBV6-6 and TRBJ2-2; 9 nucleotides match TRBD2. The germline V gene encodes CDR1 MNHNY and CDR2 SVGAGI (reference sequence). CDR3 length equals 15 residues. V lost 7 bases to trimming and J lost 2 bases; unmatched junction nucleotides: 5. CDR3 in DNA: TGTGCCAGCAATAGACTAGCGGCCAACACCGGGGAGCTGTTTTTT. It is translated as CASNRLAANTGELFF.

The chain uses TRBV10-3 and TRBJ1-1; 10 nucleotides agree with TRBD1. The CDR3 spans 15 residues. V lost 8 bases, J lost 5 bases, and 11 bases stayed unmatched. Germline V gene data show CDR1 as ENHRY and CDR2 as SYGVKD. The CDR3, as DNA: TGTGCCATCTTCTCCCCCGGACAGGGGGAAACTGAAGCTTTCTTT. Translating gives CAIFSPGQGETEAFF.

The rearrangement links TRBV5-1 to TRBJ1-4, with D maybe TRBD1 (6 bases). The CDR3 is 13 residues long. With 2 bases removed from V and 8 bases from J, the gap between germline ends came to 10 bases. Germline assignment: CDR1 SGHRS and CDR2 YFSETQ. CDR3 sequence: CASSFGGHEKLFF. The CDR3 nucleotides are TGCGCCAGCAGCTTCGGGGGGCACGAAAAACTGTTTTTT.

This clone was observed a handful of times. The chain recombines TRBV18 with TRBJ2-1; D may match TRBD1 or TRBD2 (10 bases each). CDR3 length: 19 amino acids. Germline CDR1 reads KGHSH; CDR2 reads LQKENI. The V end was cut by 2 bases, the J end by 6 bases, with 26 bases between. The CDR3 bases are TGTGCCAGCTCACCAAGGACAGGGGGACGGACTAGCGGACCCAATGAGCAGTTCTTC. The encoded protein is CASSPRTGGRTSGPNEQFF. Using reference TRBV18 and TRBJ2-1 for the parts outside the CDR3, the full variable domain is NAGVMQNPRHLVRRRGQEARLRCSPMKGHSHVYWYRQLPEEGLKFMVYLQKENIIDESGMPKERFSAEFPKEGPSILRIQQVVRGDSAAYFCASSPRTGGRTSGPNEQFFGPGTRLTVL.